This T cell receptor beta chain was profiled in a study of T cell responses to AZD1222 COVID-19 vaccine. Produced via immunoSEQ multiplex PCR; TCRdb's table is partial and in-frame only. Among some 120,000 clones listed, around 94% were seen once. With regard to this clone: What it binds is not known.

General study results and limits: The sample set comprised mostly white British donors with more females, and clonal diversity was possibly underestimated. Spike-specific TCR breadth rose after two AZD1222 doses, and depth rose as well. Sampling that yielded the repertoires occurred only after the peak T cell response.

Germline-derived CDR1 and CDR2 are SGHTA and FQGTGA. The V end was cut by 4 bases, the J end by 5 bases, with 9 bases between. The CDR3 is 13 residues long. The source of this sequence is an adult in good health. Source: peripheral blood, taken on day 0 of AZD1222 vaccination. The chain couples TRBV7-3 to TRBJ2-1; D may be TRBD2 (5 bases). The CDR3 nucleotides read TGTGCCAGCAGCTCTAGCTTGGACAATGAGCAGTTCTTC. This sequence encodes CASSSSLDNEQFF.